Below, one T cell receptor (beta chain) is given with its context. These data belong to a study of T cell changes during pregnancy in multiple sclerosis. Germline CDR1 LNHDA, CDR2 SQIVND (reference sequence). Losses at the gene ends were 5 bases for V and 7 bases for J; bases not matched to a gene: 15. The CDR3 contains 18 residues. Some clones are missing from TCRdb's copy, which holds only in-frame ones; the method was immunoSEQ multiplex PCR. The data contain under 35,000 clones, about 88% of them singletons. This clonotype originated in a female donor with multiple sclerosis, enrolled in a pregnancy study. The gene calls are TRBV19 and TRBJ2-1, with 12 bases aligning to TRBD2. This material consisted of CD8+ T cells from peripheral blood mononuclear cells, taken in the second trimester of pregnancy. As DNA, the CDR3 is TGTGCCAGTAGTCGGCTAGCGGGAGGGTCATTTAGGTCTAATGAGCAGTTCTTC. Residues: CASSRLAGGSFRSNEQFF.